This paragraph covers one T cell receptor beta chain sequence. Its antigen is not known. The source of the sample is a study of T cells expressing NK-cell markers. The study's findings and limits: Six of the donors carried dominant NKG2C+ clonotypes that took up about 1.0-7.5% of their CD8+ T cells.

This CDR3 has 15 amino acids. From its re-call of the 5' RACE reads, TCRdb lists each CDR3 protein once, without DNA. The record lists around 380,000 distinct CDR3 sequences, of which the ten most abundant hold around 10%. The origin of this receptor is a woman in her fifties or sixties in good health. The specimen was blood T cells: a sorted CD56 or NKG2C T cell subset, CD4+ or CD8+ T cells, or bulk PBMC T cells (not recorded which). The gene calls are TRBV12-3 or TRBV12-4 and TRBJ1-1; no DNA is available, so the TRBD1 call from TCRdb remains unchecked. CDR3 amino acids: CASTRMTGGITEAFF.